The clone carrying this T cell receptor (beta chain) has at least ten counts. Antigen unknown. The data originate from a study of tumor-infiltrating lymphocytes in primary liver carcinoma. Study observations and caveats: Present in all five tumor regions were only about 8-24% of the top clones. Tumor region pairs showed greater overlap than either tumor-adjacent or tumor-blood pairs did.

Trimming removed 0 bases from V and 2 bases from J, with 11 bases in between. Germline V gives CDR1 ENHRY, CDR2 SYGVKD. This CDR3 contains 15 residues. It was from about 20-30 mg of unsorted bulk tissue that RNA and DNA were co-extracted. The template, 450 to 650 ng total RNA, yielded TCR beta cDNA made with a constant-region primer. Libraries of TCR beta came from three nested multiplex PCR rounds with slightly modified ARM-PCR. Two initial PCR rounds of around 9 cycles each paired TRBV1-TRBV30 forward primers with a C-beta reverse primer. A single record per CDR3 protein comes from TCRdb applying MiXCR to the multiplex PCR reads. This sample has about 130,000 distinct CDR3 sequences; approximately 64% occur once, and the top ten carry 8% to 9%.

The J gene is TRBJ2-7, the V gene TRBV10-3, with a possible D match to TRBD1 (5 bases). What was sequenced was liver tumor tissue from sampling region 3. Specified subset: tumor region T3, left-lateral pole. The TCR was taken from a woman aged 55 to 70 with primary liver carcinoma and hepatitis B virus infection. This CDR3 is CAISESGGQTYEQYF. The CDR3, as DNA: TGTGCCATCAGTGAGTCGGGCGGACAAACCTACGAGCAGTACTTC.